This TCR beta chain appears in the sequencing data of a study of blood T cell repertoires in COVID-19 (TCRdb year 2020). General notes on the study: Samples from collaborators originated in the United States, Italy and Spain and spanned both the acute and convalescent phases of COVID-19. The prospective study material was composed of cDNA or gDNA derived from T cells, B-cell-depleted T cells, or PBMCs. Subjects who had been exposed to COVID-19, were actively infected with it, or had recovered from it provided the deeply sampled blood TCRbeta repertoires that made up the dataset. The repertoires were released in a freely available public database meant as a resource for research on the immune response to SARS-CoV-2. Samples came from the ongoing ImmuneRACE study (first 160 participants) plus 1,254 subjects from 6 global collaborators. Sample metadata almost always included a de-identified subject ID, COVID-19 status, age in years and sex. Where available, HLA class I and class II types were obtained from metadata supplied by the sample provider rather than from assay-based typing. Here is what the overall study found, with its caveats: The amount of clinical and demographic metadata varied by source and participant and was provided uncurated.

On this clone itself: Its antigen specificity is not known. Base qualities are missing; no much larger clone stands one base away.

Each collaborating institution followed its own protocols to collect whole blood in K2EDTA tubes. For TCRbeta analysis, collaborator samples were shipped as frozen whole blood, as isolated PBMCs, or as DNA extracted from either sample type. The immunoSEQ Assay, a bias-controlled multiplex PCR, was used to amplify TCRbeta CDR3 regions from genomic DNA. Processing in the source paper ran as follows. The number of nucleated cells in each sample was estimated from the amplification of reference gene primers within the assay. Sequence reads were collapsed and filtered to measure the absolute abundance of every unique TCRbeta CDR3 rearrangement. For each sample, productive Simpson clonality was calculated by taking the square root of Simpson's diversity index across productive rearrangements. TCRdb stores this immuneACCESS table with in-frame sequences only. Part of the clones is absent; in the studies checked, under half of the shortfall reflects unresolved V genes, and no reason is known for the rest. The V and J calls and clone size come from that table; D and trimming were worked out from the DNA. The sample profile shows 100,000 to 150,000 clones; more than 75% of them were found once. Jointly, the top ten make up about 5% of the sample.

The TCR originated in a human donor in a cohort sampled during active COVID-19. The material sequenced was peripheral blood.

The DNA reads TGTGCCGGCATGGGACAGTTGAACACTGAAGCTTTCTTT. This gives the protein CAGMGQLNTEAFF. The chain employs TRBV30 and TRBJ1-1, with 7 bases matching TRBD1. Including cysteine and phenylalanine, the CDR3 has 13 amino acids. The read is trimmed to its CDR3 DNA, 39 bases read in frame from base 1. Unmatched junction bases come to 6, with V trimmed by 8 bases and J by 0 bases. In the germline V gene (reference sequence), CDR1 corresponds to GTSNPN and CDR2 to SVGIG.